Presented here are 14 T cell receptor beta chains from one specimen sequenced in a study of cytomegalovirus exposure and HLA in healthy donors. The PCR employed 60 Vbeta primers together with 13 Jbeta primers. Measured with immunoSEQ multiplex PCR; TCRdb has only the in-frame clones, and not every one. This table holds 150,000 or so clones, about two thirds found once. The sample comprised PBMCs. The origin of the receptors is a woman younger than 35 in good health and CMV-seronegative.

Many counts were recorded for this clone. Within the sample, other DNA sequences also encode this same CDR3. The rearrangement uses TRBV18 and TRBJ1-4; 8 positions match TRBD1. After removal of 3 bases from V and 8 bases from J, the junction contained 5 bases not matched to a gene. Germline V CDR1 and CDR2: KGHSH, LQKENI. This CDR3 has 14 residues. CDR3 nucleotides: TGTGCCAGCTCACCCGGACAGGGAAGGGAAAAACTGTTTTTT. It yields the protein CASSPGQGREKLFF.

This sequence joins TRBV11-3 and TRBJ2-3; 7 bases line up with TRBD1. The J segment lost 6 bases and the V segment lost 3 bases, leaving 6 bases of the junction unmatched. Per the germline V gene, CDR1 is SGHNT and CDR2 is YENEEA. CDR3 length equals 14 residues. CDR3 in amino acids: CASSFGQAADTQYF. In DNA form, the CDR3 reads TGTGCCAGCAGCTTTGGACAGGCGGCGGATACGCAGTATTTT. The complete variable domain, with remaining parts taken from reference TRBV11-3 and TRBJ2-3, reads EAGVVQSPRYKIIEKKQPVAFWCNPISGHNTLYWYLQNLGQGPELLIRYENEEAVDDSQLPKDRFSAERLKGVDSTLKIQPAELGDSAVYLCASSFGQAADTQYFGPGTRLTVL.

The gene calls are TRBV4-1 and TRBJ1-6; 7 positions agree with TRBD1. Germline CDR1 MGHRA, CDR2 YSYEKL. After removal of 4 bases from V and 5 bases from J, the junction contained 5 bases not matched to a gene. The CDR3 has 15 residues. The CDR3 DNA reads TGCGCCAGCAGCCTCCTGGACAGGAATAATTCACCCCTCCACTTT. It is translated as CASSLLDRNNSPLHF.

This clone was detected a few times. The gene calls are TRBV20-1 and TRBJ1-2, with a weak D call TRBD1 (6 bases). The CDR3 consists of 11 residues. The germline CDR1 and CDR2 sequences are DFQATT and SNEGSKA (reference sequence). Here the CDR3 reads CRPEQGGGYTF. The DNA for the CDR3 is TGCAGGCCGGAACAGGGTGGCGGCTACACCTTC.

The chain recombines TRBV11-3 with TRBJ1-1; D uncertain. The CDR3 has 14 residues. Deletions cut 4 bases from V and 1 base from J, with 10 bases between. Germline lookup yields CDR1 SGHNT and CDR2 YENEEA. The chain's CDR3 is CASSYDEGNTEAFF. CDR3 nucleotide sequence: TGTGCCAGCAGCTACGATGAGGGGAACACTGAAGCTTTCTTT.

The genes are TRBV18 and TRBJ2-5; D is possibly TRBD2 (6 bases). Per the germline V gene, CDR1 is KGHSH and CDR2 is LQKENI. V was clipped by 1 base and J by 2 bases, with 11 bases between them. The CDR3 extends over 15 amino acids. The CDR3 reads CASSPLAETQETQYF. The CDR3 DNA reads TGTGCCAGCTCACCACTAGCGGAGACACAAGAGACCCAGTACTTC.

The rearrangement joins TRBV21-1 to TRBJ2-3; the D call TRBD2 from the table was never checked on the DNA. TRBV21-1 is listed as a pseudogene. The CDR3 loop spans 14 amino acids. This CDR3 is CASSTRGGRDTQYF. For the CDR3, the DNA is TGTGCCAGCAGCACTCGCGGGGGTAGAGATACGCAGTATTTT.

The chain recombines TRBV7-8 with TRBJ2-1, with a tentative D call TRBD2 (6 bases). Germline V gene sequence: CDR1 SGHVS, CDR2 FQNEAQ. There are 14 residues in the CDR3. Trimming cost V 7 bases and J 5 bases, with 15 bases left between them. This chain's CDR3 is CASTLFGSHNEQFF. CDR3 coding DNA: TGTGCCAGCACCCTCTTCGGGAGCCACAATGAGCAGTTCTTC.

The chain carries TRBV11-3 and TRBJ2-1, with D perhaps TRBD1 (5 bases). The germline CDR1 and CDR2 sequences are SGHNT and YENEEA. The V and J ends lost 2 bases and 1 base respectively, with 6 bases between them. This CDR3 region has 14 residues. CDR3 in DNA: TGTGCCAGCAGCTTATACAGGTCCTACAATGAGCAGTTCTTC. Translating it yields CASSLYRSYNEQFF.

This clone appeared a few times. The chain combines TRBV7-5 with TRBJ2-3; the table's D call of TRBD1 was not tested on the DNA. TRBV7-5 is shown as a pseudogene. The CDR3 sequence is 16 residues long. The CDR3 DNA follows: TGTGCCAGAAGCTTAGGCAGGACAGGGAGCACAGATACGCAGTATTTT. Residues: CARSLGRTGSTDTQYF.

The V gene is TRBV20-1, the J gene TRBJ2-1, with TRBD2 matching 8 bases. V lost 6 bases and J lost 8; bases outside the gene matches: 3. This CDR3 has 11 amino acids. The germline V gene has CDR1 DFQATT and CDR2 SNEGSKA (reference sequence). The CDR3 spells CSAGLADEQFF. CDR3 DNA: TGCAGTGCCGGACTAGCCGATGAGCAGTTCTTC.

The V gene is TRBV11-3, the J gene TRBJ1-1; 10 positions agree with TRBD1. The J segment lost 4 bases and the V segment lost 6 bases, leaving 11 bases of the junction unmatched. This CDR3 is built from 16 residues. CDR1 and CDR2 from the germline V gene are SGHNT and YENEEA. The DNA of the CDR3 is TGTGCCAGCAGACCCGGGACAGGGGTAATCGGCACTGAAGCTTTCTTT. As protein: CASRPGTGVIGTEAFF.

The CDR3 is CAWSMGVATNEKLFF. The CDR3 coding sequence is TGTGCCTGGAGTATGGGAGTTGCAACTAATGAAAAACTGTTTTTT. The rearrangement joins TRBV30 to TRBJ1-4, with D uncertain. The CDR3 length is 15 residues. Germline assignment: CDR1 GTSNPN and CDR2 SVGIG (reference sequence). Trimming took 2 bases from V and 0 from J, leaving 10 bases between them.

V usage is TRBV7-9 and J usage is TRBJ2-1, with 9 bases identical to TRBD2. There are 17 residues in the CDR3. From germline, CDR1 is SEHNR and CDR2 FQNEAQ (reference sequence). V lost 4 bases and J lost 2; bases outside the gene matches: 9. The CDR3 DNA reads TGTGCCAGCAGCTCCCAACGAGCGGGGGGAACCTACAATGAGCAGTTCTTC. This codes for CASSSQRAGGTYNEQFF.